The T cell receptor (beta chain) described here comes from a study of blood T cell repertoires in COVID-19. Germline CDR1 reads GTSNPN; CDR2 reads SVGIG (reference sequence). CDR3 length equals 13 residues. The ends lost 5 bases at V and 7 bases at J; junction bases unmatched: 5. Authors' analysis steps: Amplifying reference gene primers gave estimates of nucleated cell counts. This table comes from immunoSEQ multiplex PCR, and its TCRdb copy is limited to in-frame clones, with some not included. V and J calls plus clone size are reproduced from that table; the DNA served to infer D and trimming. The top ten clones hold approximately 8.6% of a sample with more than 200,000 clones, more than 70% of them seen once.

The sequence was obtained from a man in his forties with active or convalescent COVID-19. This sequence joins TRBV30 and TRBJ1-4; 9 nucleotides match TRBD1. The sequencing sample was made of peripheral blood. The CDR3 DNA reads TGTGCCTGGGGGGACAGGGTTGGTGAAAAACTGTTTTTT. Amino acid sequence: CAWGDRVGEKLFF.